The clone carrying this T cell receptor (beta chain) was seen only a few times. Its cognate antigen is unknown. The PCR had 60 Vbeta and 13 Jbeta primers. Data came from immunoSEQ multiplex PCR; TCRdb stores just in-frame clones and leaves some out. Of 200,000 to 250,000 clones detected, roughly 75% appear once; the ten largest clones hold roughly 1.9%. The sample is drawn from a study of cytomegalovirus exposure and HLA in healthy donors. The study, taken as a whole, reports: V- and J-gene trimming of TCR beta was linked (in a later analysis) to a missense DCLRE1C variant. Cytomegalovirus-associated TCR beta chains were listed, numbering more than 150. In an earlier analysis, about 87% or about 30%: the productive usage of most TCR beta V segments. Sequencing depth roughly uniform across donors was assumed in presence/absence analyses.

CDR1 is KGHSH and CDR2 is LQKENI in the germline V gene. This CDR3 contains 14 residues. Germline trimming cut 5 bases from V and 4 bases from J; bases unmatched to any gene: 6. Material: PBMCs. J is TRBJ1-1 and V is TRBV18; 8 nucleotides match TRBD1. The clonotype comes from a woman aged 30 to 39 in good health and CMV-seronegative. The DNA for the CDR3 is TGTGCCAGCTCAGCCGGACAGGGCAGCACTGAAGCTTTCTTT. Its protein is CASSAGQGSTEAFF.